A single sample is the source of the 31 T cell receptor beta chains below, sequenced in a study of PD-1 blockade in classical Hodgkin lymphoma. Every single patient, without exception, relapsed after autologous stem cell transplantation, and brentuximab vedotin exposure varied. Produced via immunoSEQ multiplex PCR; TCRdb's table is partial and in-frame only. The data show 20,000 to 25,000 clones, about 76% seen once. Sequences were derived from peripheral blood mononuclear cells (PBMCs), sampled before the second cycle of nivolumab. These TCRs come from a human donor with classical Hodgkin lymphoma.

V is TRBV11-2 and J is TRBJ1-4; D remains ambiguous. Trimming took 4 bases from V and 11 from J, leaving 17 bases between them. This CDR3 region has 14 residues. Germline-derived CDR1 and CDR2 are SGHAT and FQNNGV. The CDR3 DNA follows: TGTGCCAGCAGCTCAGCTAACCCGACCTGGAAACTGTTTTTT. Its protein is CASSSANPTWKLFF.

CDR3 region: CASSARTSGGGNEQFF. CDR3 sequence (DNA): TGTGCCAGCAGCGCCCGGACTAGCGGGGGCGGGAATGAGCAGTTCTTC. The V gene is TRBV9, the J gene TRBJ2-1; TRBD2 agrees at 13 bases. CDR1 and CDR2 from the germline V gene are SGDLS and YYNGEE. This CDR3 contains 16 residues. J lost 7 bases, V lost 3 bases, and 7 bases had no gene match.

To note about this clone: The junction departs from germline at one end; a sequencing error may be responsible. In nucleotides, the CDR3 is TGTGCCAGCAGCAAGGATTTAGTGCCACAAAGTCGGGCCAACTCTGACTTC. Residues: CASSKDLVPQSRANSDF. The gene calls are TRBV7-7 and TRBJ2-6; D is undetermined. Germline V gene data show CDR1 as SSHAT and CDR2 as FNYEAQ (reference sequence). The CDR3 covers 17 residues. The full variable domain, with the rest looked up from reference TRBV7-7 and TRBJ2-6, is GAGVSQSPRYKVTKRGQDVTLRCDPISSHATLYWYQQALGQGPEFLTYFNYEAQPDKSGLPSDRFSAERPEGSISTLTIQRTEQRDSAMYRCASSKDLVPQSRANSDFGAGSRLTVL.

The CDR3 region is CATSRTTKISNQPQHF. CDR3 DNA: TGTGCCACCAGCAGAACGACCAAGATAAGCAATCAGCCCCAGCATTTT. The V and J genes are TRBV15 and TRBJ1-5, with D hard to call. Trimming removed 2 bases from V and 1 base from J, with 12 bases in between. The V gene's germline CDR1 is LNHNV and CDR2 YYDKDF (reference sequence). The CDR3 runs 16 residues. Full variable domain (remainder filled in from reference TRBV15 and TRBJ1-5): DAMVIQNPRYQVTQFGKPVTLSCSQTLNHNVMYWYQQKSSQAPKLLFHYYDKDFNNEADTPDNFQSRRPNTSFCFLDIRSPGLGDTAMYLCATSRTTKISNQPQHFGDGTRLSIL.

This clone was seen just once. The rearrangement uses TRBV5-1 and TRBJ2-2; possible D gene TRBD2, 6 bases. V was shortened by 0 bases and J by 4 bases, with 13 bases between the two germline ends. Germline V gives CDR1 SGHRS, CDR2 YFSETQ. The CDR3 loop spans 16 amino acids. The DNA of the CDR3 is TGCGCCAGCAGCTTGGACATTGCGGGGCCCACCGGGGAGCTGTTTTTT. It yields the protein CASSLDIAGPTGELFF.

The chain has TRBV4-2 and TRBJ2-7; TRBD1 matches 8 bases. Germline lookup yields CDR1 LGHNA and CDR2 YNFKEQ. The CDR3 consists of 16 residues. V shed 2 bases and J 2 bases; nucleotides not matched to a gene: 8. The DNA of the CDR3 is TGTGCCAGCAGCCAAACCACACGGACAGGGACCTACGAGCAGTACTTC. Translation gives CASSQTTRTGTYEQYF.

The chain employs TRBV7-2 and TRBJ1-1, with a tentative D call TRBD1 (6 bases). CDR3 length: 14 amino acids. CDR1 is SGHTA and CDR2 is FQGNSA in the germline V gene. V was trimmed by 0 bases and J by 5 bases, leaving 10 bases between them. The CDR3 DNA sequence: TGTGCCAGCAGCTTAGCCCAAAGGGGGACTGAAGCTTTCTTT. This encodes CASSLAQRGTEAFF.

The chain has TRBV5-1 and TRBJ2-2, with 12 bases that match TRBD2. Germline values: CDR1 SGHRS, CDR2 YFSETQ. Trimming removed 7 bases from V and 4 bases from J; junction bases left unmatched: 11. CDR3 length: 17 residues. The CDR3 spells CASRLRLAGEGTGELFF. For the CDR3, the DNA is TGCGCCAGCCGTCTCCGACTAGCGGGAGAAGGCACCGGGGAGCTGTTTTTT.

The chain is built from TRBV6-1 and TRBJ1-3; the D gene is possibly TRBD1 (5 bases). V was trimmed by 2 bases and J by 2 bases, leaving 10 bases between them. Per germline, CDR1 MNHNS and CDR2 SASEGT. This CDR3 has 15 residues. The CDR3 region is CASSEPQGPGNTIYF. CDR3 DNA sequence: TGTGCCAGCAGTGAACCCCAGGGACCTGGAAACACCATATATTTT.

This clone has a single count. This chain connects TRBV18 to TRBJ2-5; TRBD1 is a possible D gene (5 bases). The CDR3 consists of 14 residues. Germline V gene data show CDR1 as KGHSH and CDR2 as LQKENI. Between the trimmed V and J ends, which lost 3 bases and 1 base, there was a span of 9 bases. CDR3 sequence (DNA): TGTGCCAGCTCACCGGGGCTCTTCCAAGAGACCCAGTACTTC. Its translation is CASSPGLFQETQYF.

The J gene is TRBJ2-5, the V gene TRBV9; D unresolved. The germline gives CDR1 SGDLS, CDR2 YYNGEE. The CDR3 length is 16 residues. V lost 4 bases and J lost 6, with 22 bases in between. CDR3 loop: CASSPTEGQIVKTQYF. CDR3 DNA: TGTGCCAGCAGCCCCACAGAAGGCCAAATTGTAAAGACCCAGTACTTC.

The chain has TRBV6-1 and TRBJ2-5; no firm D call. In germline, CDR1 is MNHNS, CDR2 SASEGT. CDR3 length: 12 amino acids. V was shortened by 0 bases and J by 9 bases, with 8 bases between the two germline ends. The CDR3 bases are TGTGCCAGCAGTGAAGCTGAAAGCGCCCAGTACTTC. It encodes CASSEAESAQYF.

The V and J genes are TRBV6-1 and TRBJ2-7, with D perhaps matching TRBD2 (6 bases). This CDR3 spans 16 amino acids. The germline V gene encodes CDR1 MNHNS and CDR2 SASEGT. V dropped 4 bases and J dropped 3 bases, with 19 bases sitting between them. The CDR3 nucleotides read TGTGCCAGCAGTGCAAATAGAGGGACGGGGGTCTACGAGCAGTACTTC. Its protein is CASSANRGTGVYEQYF.

V usage is TRBV28 and J usage is TRBJ2-7; D perhaps matches TRBD1 (5 bases). Per germline, CDR1 MDHEN and CDR2 SYDVKM. V was shortened by 3 bases and J by 2 bases, with 8 bases between the two germline ends. CDR3 size: 13 residues. The CDR3 DNA is TGTGCCAGCAGTTTGGACACCGCCTACGAGCAGTACTTC. As protein: CASSLDTAYEQYF.

The V gene is TRBV5-5, the J gene TRBJ2-7, with a possible D match to TRBD2 (5 bases). Trimming stripped 4 bases from V and 7 bases from J, with 18 bases between. CDR1 is SGHKS and CDR2 is YYEKEE in the germline V gene (reference sequence). This CDR3 has 14 residues. The CDR3 reads CASSRTQQPSEQYF. In DNA, the CDR3 is TGTGCCAGCAGCAGGACTCAACAACCATCTGAGCAGTACTTC.

The CDR3: CASSQGQTNTIYF. The CDR3 coding sequence is TGTGCCAGCAGCCAGGGACAGACAAACACCATATATTTT. The V and J genes are TRBV7-2 and TRBJ1-3, with 7 bases aligning to TRBD1. The germline V gene has CDR1 SGHTA and CDR2 FQGNSA. The CDR3 runs 13 residues. The V and J ends lost 5 bases and 6 bases, in that order; junction bases with no gene match: 4.

This chain links TRBV6-1 with TRBJ2-7; 9 bases agree with TRBD2. This CDR3 comprises 14 residues. CDR1 is MNHNS, CDR2 SASEGT, per germline. Trimming at V came to 8 bases and at J to 2 bases, leaving 7 bases not matched to a gene. The CDR3 region has the DNA TGTGCCAGCGCAATTGCGGGAGGGCCCTACGAGCAGTACTTC. Translated, it gives CASAIAGGPYEQYF.

In its sample, this clone was seen once. The chain joins TRBV10-1 to TRBJ2-2; 9 nucleotides match TRBD2. The V segment lost 3 bases and the J segment 1 base; nucleotides outside the gene matches: 6. The CDR3 totals 17 residues. CDR1 and CDR2 from the germline V gene are WNHNN and SYGVQD (reference sequence). DNA of the CDR3: TGCGCCAGCAGTGAACTGGCTAGCGGGGTGAACACCGGGGAGCTGTTTTTT. Translating it yields CASSELASGVNTGELFF.

V usage is TRBV28 and J usage is TRBJ1-4; D possibly corresponds to TRBD1 (5 bases). The CDR3 is made up of 13 amino acids. Trimming left V 3 bases short and J 7 bases short, with 9 bases between. In germline, CDR1 is MDHEN, CDR2 SYDVKM. The CDR3 reads CASSLGRSEKLFF. For the CDR3, the DNA is TGTGCCAGCAGTTTGGGGCGGAGTGAAAAACTGTTTTTT. The full variable domain, with the rest looked up from reference TRBV28 and TRBJ1-4, is DVKVTQSSRYLVKRTGEKVFLECVQDMDHENMFWYRQDPGLGLRLIYFSYDVKMKEKGDIPEGYSVSREKKERFSLILESASTNQTSMYLCASSLGRSEKLFFGSGTQLSVL.

This sequence joins TRBV10-3 and TRBJ1-5; a weak D match, TRBD1 (6 bases). Germline CDR1 and CDR2: ENHRY and SYGVKD. V lost 10 bases, J lost 5 bases, and 12 bases lay in between. The CDR3 totals 12 residues. CDR3 amino acids: CATQGSDQPQHF. CDR3 in DNA: TGTGCCACCCAGGGGAGCGATCAGCCCCAGCATTTT.

V is TRBV2 and J is TRBJ2-7; D is unresolved. The ends were cut back, 6 bases at V and 1 base at J, with 13 bases in the middle. The CDR3 loop spans 14 amino acids. Germline V lookup: CDR1 SNHLY, CDR2 FYNNEI. The CDR3 nucleotides read TGTGCCAGCAGCAGCACCCCGAGGTCCTACGAGCAGTACTTC. It codes for CASSSTPRSYEQYF.

The rearrangement links TRBV6-1 to TRBJ2-2, with 10 bases fitting TRBD2. V lost 0 bases and J lost 0; bases outside the gene matches: 4. The CDR3 is made up of 18 amino acids. Per the germline V gene, CDR1 is MNHNS and CDR2 is SASEGT. This CDR3 reads CASSEAGTSATNTGELFF. CDR3 nucleotides: TGTGCCAGCAGTGAAGCCGGGACTAGCGCTACGAACACCGGGGAGCTGTTTTTT.

The gene calls are TRBV19 and TRBJ2-3, with 8 positions matching TRBD2. Germline CDR1 reads LNHDA; CDR2 reads SQIVND (reference sequence). The V gene end was trimmed by 7 bases and the J gene end by 2 bases; junction bases not matched to a gene: 11. The CDR3 runs 16 residues. The CDR3 nucleotides read TGTGCCAGTACCCCCCAGGGGACTAGAAACACAGATACGCAGTATTTT. This encodes CASTPQGTRNTDTQYF.

This clone was picked up one time. The chain links TRBV5-5 to TRBJ2-5; the match to TRBD1 covers 7 bases. This CDR3 has 14 amino acids. The J segment lost 2 bases and the V segment lost 2 bases, leaving 3 bases of the junction unmatched. Germline CDR1 and CDR2: SGHKS and YYEKEE (reference sequence). CDR3 sequence reads: CASSFRQGQETQYF. The CDR3 nucleotides are TGTGCCAGCAGCTTTCGACAGGGACAAGAGACCCAGTACTTC.

The chain employs TRBV4-1 and TRBJ1-5; perhaps TRBD1 as D (5 bases). V shed 3 bases and J shed 5 bases, with 17 bases lying between them. Germline assignment: CDR1 MGHRA and CDR2 YSYEKL. CDR3 length: 16 amino acids. The DNA of the CDR3 is TGCGCCAGCAGCCACCCCATGAGGGGAAGGGATCAGCCCCAGCATTTT. It is translated as CASSHPMRGRDQPQHF.

The J gene is TRBJ1-5, the V gene TRBV6-1; possibly TRBD1 for D (5 bases). Germline assignment: CDR1 MNHNS and CDR2 SASEGT. CDR3 length: 14 amino acids. Trimming cost V 7 bases and J 3 bases, with 13 bases left between them. In DNA form, the CDR3 reads TGTGCCAGCAACGCAGGGTCAGTCAATCAGCCCCAGCATTTT. It is translated as CASNAGSVNQPQHF.

The gene calls are TRBV5-1 and TRBJ2-3; 12 bases line up with TRBD2. CDR1 and CDR2 from the germline V gene are SGHRS and YFSETQ. V lost 0 bases to trimming and J lost 4 bases; unmatched junction nucleotides: 9. CDR3 length: 18 residues. This CDR3 reads CASSLVVSLAGGADTQYF. CDR3 nucleotide sequence: TGCGCCAGCAGCTTGGTAGTATCGCTAGCGGGAGGGGCAGATACGCAGTATTTT.

The V gene is TRBV29-1, the J gene TRBJ2-1, with D maybe TRBD1 (5 bases). Germline lookup yields CDR1 SQVTM and CDR2 ANQGSEA. The CDR3 sequence is 11 residues long. The CDR3, as DNA: TGCAGGGTAGGACATAACAATGAGCAGTTCTTC. Translation gives CRVGHNNEQFF.

This clone was found a few times. The DNA of the CDR3 is TGTGCCAGCAGCGGAAATAGCAATCAGCCCCAGCATTTT. Translated: CASSGNSNQPQHF. The chain has TRBV28 and TRBJ1-5; D gene ambiguous. The germline V and J ends were trimmed by 6 bases and 0 bases, with 6 bases remaining between them. Germline V gives CDR1 MDHEN, CDR2 SYDVKM. The CDR3 is made up of 13 amino acids.

The chain employs TRBV30 and TRBJ2-5, with 12 bases identical to TRBD2. V lost 2 bases, J lost 3 bases, and 4 bases stayed unmatched. Germline V gene lookup returns CDR1 GTSNPN and CDR2 SVGIG (reference sequence). This CDR3 is built from 15 residues. The CDR3 DNA reads TGTGCCTGGAGTCTAGCGGGAGGGCCAGAAGAGACCCAGTACTTC. It specifies CAWSLAGGPEETQYF. The whole variable domain, filled in from reference TRBV30 and TRBJ2-5, reads SQTIHQWPATLVQPVGSPLSLECTVEGTSNPNLYWYRQAAGRGLQLLFYSVGIGQISSEVPQNLSASRPQDRQFILSSKKLLLSDSGFYLCAWSLAGGPEETQYFGPGTRLLVL.

V and J are TRBV5-4 and TRBJ2-2; D unresolved. V lost 4 bases, J lost 0 bases, and 7 bases lay in between. CDR3 length equals 14 residues. CDR1 SGHNT and CDR2 YYREEE come from the germline V gene (reference sequence). CDR3 nucleotides: TGTGCCAGCAGCCAAGAAACGAACACCGGGGAGCTGTTTTTT. It yields the protein CASSQETNTGELFF.